This T cell receptor beta chain was recorded in a study of regulatory T cells in long-lasting Graves disease. CDR1 and CDR2 (germline): SGHAT, FQDESV (reference sequence). Between the trimmed V and J ends, which lost 5 bases and 5 bases, there was a span of 12 bases. CDR3 length: 13 amino acids. The sample's time point: persistent/refractory GD, antithyroid drugs over 5 years with positive TRAb. Generation of the TCR library employed RNA extracted from PBMCs. For TCR beta, libraries came from iRepertoire HTBI primers and Arm-PCR of CDR3 regions. TCRdb called the multiplex PCR reads again in MiXCR, with one record for every CDR3 protein. The table has about 400,000 distinct CDR3 sequences, less than 25% seen once. This clonotype was detected ten times or more.

The specimen was peripheral blood mononuclear cells (PBMCs), collected when the disease was refractory, from a patient treated with antithyroid drugs. The receptor was isolated from a female donor with Graves disease. The chain has TRBV11-1 and TRBJ2-5, with D uncertain. The CDR3, as DNA: TGTGCCAGCAGCAACCCCCCGGCGGAGACCCAGTACTTC. Protein product: CASSNPPAETQYF.